This TCR beta chain was profiled in a study of blood T cell repertoires in COVID-19. Sequenced by immunoSEQ multiplex PCR; TCRdb stores in-frame clones only, minus some. The table includes around 70,000 clones, 75% to 85% detected once. Notes on this clone: At the DNA level, this CDR3 is encoded by other sequences in the same sample as well.

V dropped 9 bases and J dropped 1; count of bases not matched to a gene: 2. The CDR3 totals 12 residues. Germline V gene lookup returns CDR1 MNHNY and CDR2 SVGAGI (reference sequence). The clonotype was recovered from a woman aged 65 to 85 with acute or convalescent COVID-19. The sequencing input was peripheral blood. V is TRBV6-6 and J is TRBJ1-2; 7 nucleotides align to TRBD1. The CDR3 bases are TGTGCCAGTAGACAGGGTAACTATGGCTACACCTTC. This codes for CASRQGNYGYTF.